In its sample, the clone carrying this T cell receptor (beta chain) was seen many times. Antigen unknown. Patients were all untreated before their thyroid surgery. Original data processing: A classifier of distant metastasis in papillary thyroid cancer was built from CDR3 differences (across clinicopathological groups). MiXCR re-clonotyped the PCR reads for TCRdb. The V and J calls come from TCRdb's annotation, not from the publication. The sample contains almost 35,000 clones, about a third of which appear only once. This entry comes from a study of metastatic and nonmetastatic thyroid tumors. General study points: The reported finding was significantly higher TCR beta diversity in malignant thyroid tumors relative to benign nodules, in blood and tumor.

Material: tumor tissue. The sequence was collected from a female donor with papillary thyroid cancer or a benign thyroid nodule (not recorded which). Some clones in this sample may be carry-over from other donors' samples.

The CDR3 loop reads CASTEGTPGELFF. The CDR3 nucleotides read TGTGCCAGCACTGAGGGGACCCCCGGGGAGCTGTTTTTT. The chain combines TRBV2 with TRBJ2-2, with D perhaps TRBD1 or TRBD2 (5 bases each). The germline V gene encodes CDR1 SNHLY and CDR2 FYNNEI. This CDR3 spans 13 amino acids. The V gene lost 7 bases and the J gene lost 6 bases, with 12 bases spanning the gap.